Listed here are 13 T cell receptor beta chains from one sample, sequenced in a study of shared clonotypes between healthy human individuals. Method: immunoSEQ multiplex PCR; TCRdb's copy keeps in-frame clones and lacks some. The table has hundreds of thousands of clones, 90% to 96% seen once. Sequences were obtained from naive CD4+ T cells sorted from blood. Subset: CD45RA+ positively selected. These receptors originate from a woman in her twenties or thirties in good health.

This chain uses TRBV5-1 with TRBJ2-2, with D possibly TRBD1 on 7 matching bases. Trimming left V 3 bases short and J 0 bases short, with 18 bases between. The CDR3 is 18 amino acids. Germline V gives CDR1 SGHRS, CDR2 YFSETQ. DNA for the CDR3: TGCGCCAGCAGCTGGCGGAGGGGGCGCTTGCCGAACACCGGGGAGCTGTTTTTT. It yields the protein CASSWRRGRLPNTGELFF.

This clone was counted between two and nine times. The chain is built from TRBV28 and TRBJ1-1; no clear D gene. In germline, CDR1 is MDHEN, CDR2 SYDVKM. This CDR3 has 13 residues. Trimming took off 3 bases at V and 1 base at J, with 6 bases between the two ends. Here the CDR3 reads CASSFSTNTEAFF. CDR3 nucleotide sequence: TGTGCCAGCAGTTTCTCGACGAACACTGAAGCTTTCTTT.

V and J are TRBV10-3 and TRBJ1-3; 7 bases match TRBD1. The germline gives CDR1 ENHRY, CDR2 SYGVKD. The length of the CDR3 is 16 residues. The V gene end was trimmed by 4 bases and the J gene end by 0 bases; junction bases not matched to a gene: 6. The CDR3 region is CAISGGQVSSGNTIYF. In nucleotides, the CDR3 is TGTGCCATCAGTGGAGGACAGGTTAGCTCTGGAAACACCATATATTTT.

The chain is built from TRBV4-2 and TRBJ2-1; D remains ambiguous. The CDR3 runs to 14 residues. Germline-derived CDR1 and CDR2 are LGHNA and YNFKEQ. The V and J ends lost 0 bases and 7 bases respectively, with 10 bases between them. CDR3 loop: CASSQDVAQNEQFF. In DNA form, the CDR3 reads TGTGCCAGCAGCCAAGACGTGGCTCAAAATGAGCAGTTCTTC.

The chain joins TRBV28 to TRBJ2-1; 13 bases align to TRBD2. The CDR3 length is 16 residues. V gave up 5 bases and J gave up 6 bases; unmatched junction bases: 7. Germline values: CDR1 MDHEN, CDR2 SYDVKM. The CDR3 nucleotides read TGTGCCAGCAGTCTATCCGGGACTAGCGGGACCAATGAGCAGTTCTTC. Residues: CASSLSGTSGTNEQFF.

This chain uses TRBV7-9 with TRBJ2-3; TRBD2 matches at 16 bases. The germline CDR1 and CDR2 sequences are SEHNR and FQNEAQ (reference sequence). This CDR3 is 16 amino acids long. The J segment lost 5 bases and the V segment lost 3 bases, leaving 2 bases of the junction unmatched. DNA for the CDR3: TGTGCCAGCAGCTTCGGGACTAGCGGGAGGGGAGATACGCAGTATTTT. It yields the protein CASSFGTSGRGDTQYF.

The chain links TRBV11-3 to TRBJ2-7; no definite D call. This CDR3 has 12 residues. From germline, CDR1 is SGHNT and CDR2 YENEEA. V gave up 5 bases and J gave up 2 bases, with 7 bases separating them. The DNA of the CDR3 is TGTGCCAGCAGCCGGACCCCCTACGAGCAGTACTTC. This codes for CASSRTPYEQYF.

The gene calls are TRBV7-9 and TRBJ1-5; D ambiguous. Trimming removed 4 bases at V and 6 bases at J, with 13 bases between. Germline assignment: CDR1 SEHNR and CDR2 FQNEAQ (reference sequence). CDR3 length equals 14 residues. Here the CDR3 reads CASSSDPWTQPQHF. The CDR3, as DNA: TGTGCCAGCAGCTCTGACCCCTGGACTCAGCCCCAGCATTTT.

This rearrangement joins TRBV28 to TRBJ2-7, with 8 bases aligning to TRBD2. Germline V gives CDR1 MDHEN, CDR2 SYDVKM. The CDR3 has 16 amino acids. With V trimmed by 4 bases and J by 5 bases, 13 bases remained unmatched. CDR3 residues: CASSSTSGSFSHEQYF. In DNA form, the CDR3 reads TGTGCCAGCAGTTCCACCAGCGGGAGTTTTTCCCACGAGCAGTACTTC.

The CDR3 DNA sequence: TGTGCCAGCAGTCCGGGGTTGCTTCTTGGCTACACCTTC. Amino acids: CASSPGLLLGYTF. V gene TRBV27 combines with J gene TRBJ1-2, with D hard to call. V lost 5 bases to trimming and J lost 7 bases, with 14 bases between them. Germline CDR1 is MNHEY and CDR2 is SMNVEV (reference sequence). There are 13 residues in the CDR3.

The chain has TRBV6-5 and TRBJ2-1; D assignment may be TRBD1 or TRBD2 (6 bases each). This CDR3 is built from 15 residues. CDR1 and CDR2 from the germline V gene are MNHEY and SVGAGI. V shed 0 bases and J shed 4 bases, with 10 bases lying between them. The CDR3 DNA sequence: TGTGCCAGCAGTTACTCGGGGGGCTCTTACAATGAGCAGTTCTTC. As protein: CASSYSGGSYNEQFF.

J is TRBJ1-3 and V is TRBV28, with D tentatively TRBD1 (5 bases). CDR1 MDHEN and CDR2 SYDVKM come from the germline V gene. Deletions cut 2 bases from V and 3 bases from J, with 8 bases between. This CDR3 region has 14 residues. Written as DNA, the CDR3 is TGTGCCAGCAGTTTAGGGGGACGTGGAAACACCATATATTTT. Protein: CASSLGGRGNTIYF. The full variable domain, its missing parts supplied by reference TRBV28 and TRBJ1-3, is DVKVTQSSRYLVKRTGEKVFLECVQDMDHENMFWYRQDPGLGLRLIYFSYDVKMKEKGDIPEGYSVSREKKERFSLILESASTNQTSMYLCASSLGGRGNTIYFGEGSWLTVV.

Concerning this clone itself: Other DNA sequences in this specimen translate into the identical CDR3. V gene TRBV2 combines with J gene TRBJ2-7, with a tentative D call TRBD1 (5 bases). The germline CDR1 and CDR2 sequences are SNHLY and FYNNEI. The CDR3 totals 12 residues. With 8 bases removed from V and 1 base from J, the gap between germline ends came to 9 bases. Here the CDR3 DNA reads TGTGCCAGCCGCCAGGGATCCTACGAGCAGTACTTC. It translates to CASRQGSYEQYF.